This entry is about one T cell receptor (beta chain). The data originate from a study of control samples from healthy donors and cancer patients. V gave up 0 bases and J gave up 7 bases; unmatched junction bases: 12. The CDR3 totals 18 residues. Per germline, CDR1 LGHDT and CDR2 YNNKEL (reference sequence). The method was immunoSEQ multiplex PCR; TCRdb's version includes in-frame clones alone and lacks a portion of them. The data hold about 130,000 clones, with about 95% observed a single time. Sequencing was performed on blood. This sequence joins TRBV3-1 (or the pseudogene TRBV3-2) and TRBJ2-5, with TRBD2 identical over 12 bases. The clonotype was recovered from a man in his thirties or forties in good health. The CDR3 is CASSQERTSGARRGTQYF. In DNA form, the CDR3 reads TGTGCCAGCAGCCAAGAACGGACTAGCGGGGCTCGCAGGGGGACCCAGTACTTC.